A selection of T cell receptor beta chains follows, all from one sample in a study of blood T cell repertoires in COVID-19. Using immunoSEQ multiplex PCR, the repertoire was profiled, and TCRdb retains in-frame clones only, with some absent. The data contain 150,000 to 200,000 clones, about four fifths of them singletons. Sequenced material: PBMCs or T cells enriched from blood (not recorded which). The receptors were sampled from a woman aged 25 to 39 who had been exposed to COVID-19. Both conserved end residues are part of each CDR3. The D gene is left open where the match is weak. Clone size is not always given. Where it is, it says once, few, many or a class for expanded clones.

clone_size	v_call	d_call	j_call	cdr3_aa	cdr3_nt
-	TRBV10-1	-	TRBJ2-1	CASSEQSYNEQFF	TGCGCCAGCAGTGAACAATCCTACAATGAGCAGTTCTTC
-	TRBV18	-	TRBJ2-7	CASSPTRSPYEQYF	TGTGCCAGCTCACCAACTAGGAGTCCCTACGAGCAGTACTTC
-	TRBV5-4	-	TRBJ2-6	CASRFAGSGANVLTF	TGTGCCAGCAGGTTTGCCGGGTCCGGGGCCAACGTCCTGACTTTC
once	TRBV10-3	-	TRBJ1-2	CAITEDRSGGYTF	TGTGCCATCACCGAGGACAGAAGCGGTGGCTACACCTTC
-	TRBV3-1/TRBV3-2	-	TRBJ1-1	CASSPNPGRAEAFF	TGTGCCAGCAGCCCCAACCCGGGGAGGGCTGAAGCTTTCTTT
-	TRBV7-6	TRBD1	TRBJ1-3	CASSLQGVDSGNTIYF	TGTGCCAGCAGCTTACAGGGGGTGGACTCTGGAAACACCATATATTTT
-	TRBV7-3	-	TRBJ1-2	CASTLDSSDYGYTF	TGTGCCAGCACCCTCGACAGCTCGGACTATGGCTACACCTTC
-	TRBV5-1	TRBD1	TRBJ1-6	CASSPWTGERSPLHF	TGCGCCAGCAGCCCTTGGACAGGGGAGAGGTCACCCCTCCACTTT
-	TRBV7-2	TRBD2	TRBJ2-1	CASSLRTSGGAHEQFF	TGTGCCAGCAGCTTAAGGACTAGCGGGGGGGCACATGAGCAGTTCTTC
-	TRBV5-6	-	TRBJ2-1	CASSLQRGNEQFF	TGTGCCAGCAGCTTACAGAGGGGGAATGAGCAGTTCTTC
-	TRBV9	TRBD2	TRBJ2-3	CASRAGGFSDTQYF	TGTGCCAGCAGGGCGGGGGGGTTCTCGGATACGCAGTATTTT
-	TRBV5-4	TRBD1	TRBJ1-3	CASSQAGTGLRLSGNTIYF	TGTGCCAGCAGTCAGGCGGGGACAGGGTTAAGGTTGTCTGGAAACACCATATATTTT
-	TRBV7-3	TRBD1	TRBJ1-1	CASKGSDRDRAFF	TGTGCCAGCAAGGGGTCGGACAGGGACCGAGCTTTCTTT
-	TRBV5-5	-	TRBJ1-2	CASSPGVGDYGYTF	TGTGCCAGCAGCCCCGGCGTAGGGGACTATGGCTACACCTTC
-	TRBV7-8	TRBD1	TRBJ1-5	CASSGDRGDQPQHF	TGTGCCAGCAGCGGAGACAGGGGCGATCAGCCCCAGCATTTT
few	TRBV10-3	TRBD2	TRBJ2-5	CAISGGLNGGETQYF	TGTGCCATCAGTGGGGGACTAAACGGCGGGGAGACCCAGTACTTC
-	TRBV5-1	-	TRBJ1-1	CASSLMTENTEAFF	TGCGCCAGCAGCTTAATGACAGAGAACACTGAAGCTTTCTTT
-	TRBV18	-	TRBJ2-1	CASSPETYNEQFF	TGTGCCAGCTCACCAGAGACCTACAATGAGCAGTTCTTC
-	TRBV10-3	TRBD1	TRBJ2-2	CAITDPFGQGRPGELFF	TGTGCCATCACCGACCCCTTCGGACAGGGAAGGCCCGGGGAGCTGTTTTTT
once	TRBV11-2	TRBD1	TRBJ1-1	CASSRPGTVEAFF	TGTGCCAGCAGCCGTCCCGGGACAGTAGAAGCTTTCTTT
-	TRBV24-1	TRBD1	TRBJ2-2	CATSSGTGESGELFF	TGTGCCACCAGTTCCGGGACAGGGGAGTCCGGGGAGCTGTTTTTT
-	TRBV4-2	-	TRBJ1-2	CASTSEDALLYGYTF	TGTGCCAGCACTTCGGAGGACGCACTCCTCTATGGCTACACCTTC
-	TRBV18	TRBD1	TRBJ1-1	CASSPRGPGQGNGAEAFF	TGTGCCAGCTCACCCAGGGGACCGGGACAGGGGAATGGTGCTGAAGCTTTCTTT
-	TRBV7-9	-	TRBJ1-4	CASSFQGSANEKLFF	TGTGCCAGCAGCTTTCAGGGCTCGGCTAATGAAAAACTGTTTTTT
-	TRBV5-8	-	TRBJ2-7	CASSSETYEQYF	TGTGCCAGCAGCTCTGAGACCTACGAGCAGTACTTC
-	TRBV4-1	TRBD1	TRBJ1-3	CASSSAWQGAGNTIYF	TGCGCCAGCAGCTCAGCCTGGCAGGGGGCTGGAAACACCATATATTTT
-	TRBV2	-	TRBJ2-7	CASSEMGSYEQYF	TGTGCCAGCAGTGAAATGGGCAGCTACGAGCAGTACTTC
-	TRBV29-1	-	TRBJ1-2	CSVAGWTLGYTF	TGCAGCGTTGCGGGATGGACGCTCGGCTACACCTTC
-	TRBV5-1	-	TRBJ2-7	CASSLGLPAPSYEQYF	TGCGCCAGCAGCTTGGGACTCCCAGCTCCCTCCTACGAGCAGTACTTC
-	TRBV14	-	TRBJ2-4	CASSVGGNIQYF	TGTGCCAGCAGCGTCGGGGGAAACATTCAGTACTTC
-	TRBV7-3	-	TRBJ2-2	CASSLLAGPGWGTGELFF	TGTGCCAGCAGCTTACTTGCAGGCCCGGGGTGGGGCACCGGGGAGCTGTTTTTT
-	TRBV6-5	-	TRBJ2-7	CASSTGSYEQYF	TGTGCCAGCAGTACAGGCTCCTACGAGCAGTACTTC
-	TRBV5-4	-	TRBJ1-3	CASTHVGGDGNTIYF	TGTGCCAGCACCCATGTCGGGGGGGATGGAAACACCATATATTTT
-	TRBV5-1	TRBD2	TRBJ2-1	CASSVTSGGRPYNEQFF	TGCGCCAGCAGCGTAACTAGCGGGGGGAGACCTTACAATGAGCAGTTCTTC
once	TRBV2	-	TRBJ1-4	CASSDRATNEKLFF	TGTGCCAGCAGTGACAGGGCAACTAATGAAAAACTGTTTTTT
-	TRBV10-3	-	TRBJ1-1	CAISGAAGAEAFF	TGTGCCATCAGTGGAGCCGCGGGGGCTGAAGCTTTCTTT
-	TRBV6-2/TRBV6-3	TRBD1	TRBJ2-7	CASSYSQGAYEQYF	TGTGCCAGCAGTTACTCACAGGGGGCCTACGAGCAGTACTTC
-	TRBV29-1	-	TRBJ2-2	CSGNLRSGELFF	TGCAGCGGAAACCTCCGGTCCGGGGAGCTGTTTTTT
-	TRBV4-1	TRBD1	TRBJ1-5	CASSPYTGGLRQPQHF	TGCGCCAGCAGCCCTTACACAGGGGGCCTCAGGCAGCCCCAGCATTTT
once	TRBV6-4	TRBD1	TRBJ1-1	CASKTDRGAEAFF	TGTGCCAGCAAAACCGACAGGGGCGCTGAAGCTTTCTTT
-	TRBV7-2	-	TRBJ1-2	CASSPTVVRGYDYGYTF	TGTGCCAGCAGTCCAACCGTCGTCAGGGGTTACGACTATGGCTACACCTTC
-	TRBV10-2	-	TRBJ1-5	CASREQGRDQPQHF	TGCGCCAGCAGAGAACAGGGACGGGATCAGCCCCAGCATTTT
many	TRBV19	TRBD2	TRBJ2-5	CASSIGAGGRETQYF	TGTGCCAGTAGTATCGGAGCGGGGGGGCGAGAGACCCAGTACTTC
-	TRBV7-7	TRBD1	TRBJ2-6	CASSSGQVGANVLTF	TGTGCCAGCAGCTCGGGACAGGTTGGGGCCAACGTCCTGACTTTC
-	TRBV4-3	-	TRBJ1-2	CASSPGGGGPRGYTF	TGCGCCAGCAGCCCTGGAGGGGGAGGGCCTAGGGGCTACACCTTC